This entry lists 26 T cell receptor beta chains sequenced from one sample in a study of response to subunit inactivated influenza vaccine. TCRdb used MiXCR to reprocess the RT-PCR reads, holding one entry per CDR3 protein. In the table there are more than 450,000 distinct CDR3 sequences, about 7.6% of which are singletons. The sequencing used PBMCs from blood, collected around 25 months after vaccination. These receptors were obtained from a man between 50 and 75 years old who received an inactivated influenza vaccine.

The sample holds many counts of this clonotype. This chain connects TRBV28 to TRBJ2-1; 9 bases match TRBD2. The trim removed 1 base at V and 9 bases at J, leaving 7 bases unmatched. Germline V gene data show CDR1 as MDHEN and CDR2 as SYDVKM. The CDR3 is 15 residues long. The CDR3 protein is CASSLFASGKVEQFF. Written as DNA, the CDR3 is TGTGCCAGCAGTTTATTTGCTAGCGGGAAGGTTGAGCAGTTCTTC.

This clonotype was detected a few times. The chain links TRBV6-2 or TRBV6-3 to TRBJ2-2; TRBD1 aligns across 8 bases. The J segment lost 5 bases and the V segment lost 0 bases, leaving 5 bases of the junction unmatched. The V gene's germline CDR1 is MNHEY and CDR2 SVGEGT. The CDR3 spans 16 residues. The CDR3 nucleotides are TGTGCCAGCAGTTACTCGACCGACAGGGGAACCGGGGAGCTGTTTTTT. Translated, it gives CASSYSTDRGTGELFF.

This chain connects TRBV6-2 or TRBV6-3 to TRBJ2-2; D may be TRBD1 (6 bases). The CDR3 has 11 amino acids. Germline V lookup: CDR1 MNHEY, CDR2 SVGEGT. Trimming took off 10 bases at V and 7 bases at J, with 10 bases between the two ends. CDR3 amino acids: CATTGFGELFF. Here the CDR3 DNA reads TGTGCCACCACAGGGTTCGGGGAGCTGTTTTTT.

The J gene is TRBJ2-7, the V gene TRBV28, with a weak D call TRBD1 (5 bases). CDR3 length: 12 residues. V was shortened by 3 bases and J by 9 bases, with 12 bases between the two germline ends. CDR1 MDHEN and CDR2 SYDVKM come from the germline V gene. The CDR3: CASSLSTAGQYF. CDR3 in DNA: TGTGCCAGCAGTTTGTCGACAGCCGGGCAGTACTTC.

CDR3 sequence: CASSYRQGFSTDTQYF. As DNA, the CDR3 is TGTGCCAGCAGTTACCGCCAGGGGTTTAGCACAGATACGCAGTATTTT. The rearrangement joins TRBV6-2 or TRBV6-3 to TRBJ2-3; D may be TRBD1 (6 bases). Per the germline V gene, CDR1 is MNHEY and CDR2 is SVGEGT. Trimming shortened V by 2 bases and J by 0 bases, and 12 bases separated the two germline ends. The CDR3 extends over 16 amino acids.

The chain combines TRBV18 with TRBJ1-6, with 9 bases aligning to TRBD1. The CDR3 spans 15 residues. Germline CDR1 is KGHSH and CDR2 is LQKENI. V trimming: 4 bases; J trimming: 5 bases; junction bases outside the gene matches: 3. In DNA form, the CDR3 reads TGTGCCAGCTCACGGCGGACAGGGGATAATTCACCCCTCCACTTT. Translated: CASSRRTGDNSPLHF.

This clonotype was counted many times. The chain combines TRBV4-1 with TRBJ2-5; the D gene is possibly TRBD1 (6 bases). The CDR3 is made up of 15 amino acids. CDR1 MGHRA and CDR2 YSYEKL come from the germline V gene. V lost 4 bases to trimming and J lost 1 base, with 13 bases between them. The DNA of the CDR3 is TGCGCCAGCAGCCGGGGGCCCACCATCCAAGAGACCCAGTACTTC. It yields the protein CASSRGPTIQETQYF.

The J gene is TRBJ2-5, the V gene TRBV5-7, with TRBD2 matching 15 bases. TRBV5-7 is treated as an ORF (open reading frame) with a function not yet certain. The CDR3 has 20 residues. The V gene end was trimmed by 3 bases and the J gene end by 2 bases; junction bases not matched to a gene: 14. Here the CDR3 DNA reads TGTGCCAGCAGCTCGGGCCTCCGGGGGACTAGCGGGAGGAGACAAGAGACCCAGTACTTC. As protein: CASSSGLRGTSGRRQETQYF.

This clonotype has more than one count but fewer than ten. The V gene is TRBV5-1, the J gene TRBJ1-1, with D possibly being TRBD1 (5 bases). Trimming took off 3 bases at V and 5 bases at J, with 11 bases between the two ends. The CDR3 loop spans 13 amino acids. Looked up from germline, CDR1 is SGHRS and CDR2 is YFSETQ. CDR3 DNA sequence: TGCGCCAGCAGCTGGCAGGGTGGGACTGAAGCTTTCTTT. This codes for CASSWQGGTEAFF. Together with reference TRBV5-1 and TRBJ1-1, the CDR3 gives the full variable domain: KAGVTQTPRYLIKTRGQQVTLSCSPISGHRSVSWYQQTPGQGLQFLFEYFSETQRNKGNFPGRFSGRQFSNSRSEMNVSTLELGDSALYLCASSWQGGTEAFFGQGTRLTVV.

This clonotype turned up a few times. The rearrangement uses TRBV5-1 and TRBJ2-5; tentative D call: TRBD1 (6 bases). CDR3 length: 14 amino acids. CDR1 and CDR2 from the germline V gene are SGHRS and YFSETQ. Trimming cost V 5 bases and J 2 bases, with 13 bases left between them. CDR3 nucleotides: TGCGCCAGCAGGCAGGGGAGCGTACAAGAGACCCAGTACTTC. Encoded protein: CASRQGSVQETQYF. Supplemented by reference TRBV5-1 and TRBJ2-5, the full variable domain reads KAGVTQTPRYLIKTRGQQVTLSCSPISGHRSVSWYQQTPGQGLQFLFEYFSETQRNKGNFPGRFSGRQFSNSRSEMNVSTLELGDSALYLCASRQGSVQETQYFGPGTRLLVL.

The table lists this clonotype with a few counts. This sequence joins TRBV7-3 and TRBJ1-2; D possibly corresponds to TRBD1 (5 bases). This CDR3 comprises 15 residues. Germline-derived CDR1 and CDR2 are SGHTA and FQGTGA. Trimming cost V 1 base and J 0 bases, with 9 bases left between them. The chain's CDR3 is CASSLRPGSNYGYTF. The CDR3 nucleotides are TGTGCCAGCAGCTTAAGGCCAGGGTCTAACTATGGCTACACCTTC.

In this sample, this clonotype turned up a few times. The genes are TRBV29-1 and TRBJ1-1; tentative D call: TRBD1 (6 bases). From germline, CDR1 is SQVTM and CDR2 ANQGSEA. The CDR3 spans 14 residues. V lost 4 bases and J 3 bases, leaving 15 bases between the germline ends. The DNA of the CDR3 is TGCAGCGTTGTAAGGGGGACACACTACACTGAAGCTTTCTTT. Translated, it gives CSVVRGTHYTEAFF.

As to this clonotype: The junction does not match germline at one end; this may be a read error. The CDR3 DNA follows: TGCAGCGTCCAAGGGGGGGATCACCCCCAGCATTTT. Translated: CSVQGGDHPQHF. The rearrangement uses TRBV29-1 and TRBJ1-5, with D perhaps matching TRBD1 (6 bases). This CDR3 has 12 amino acids. Germline CDR1 is SQVTM and CDR2 is ANQGSEA.

The chain joins TRBV5-4 to TRBJ2-3, with a weak D call TRBD2 (7 bases). Trimming stripped 3 bases from V and 1 base from J, with 12 bases between. This CDR3 comprises 15 residues. Germline V gene sequence: CDR1 SGHNT, CDR2 YYREEE (reference sequence). The CDR3 DNA sequence: TGTGCCAGCAGCTGGATGGGGGGGCGCACAGATACGCAGTATTTT. It yields the protein CASSWMGGRTDTQYF. The full variable domain, with the rest looked up from reference TRBV5-4 and TRBJ2-3, is ETGVTQSPTHLIKTRGQQVTLRCSSQSGHNTVSWYQQALGQGPQFIFQYYREEENGRGNFPPRFSGLQFPNYSSELNVNALELDDSALYLCASSWMGGRTDTQYFGPGTRLTVL.

This clonotype was seen repeatedly, ten times or more. This sequence joins TRBV20-1 and TRBJ2-3; a weak D match, TRBD2 (6 bases). V was pared by 4 bases and J by 2 bases, with 13 bases between. There are 14 residues in the CDR3. Germline CDR1 reads DFQATT; CDR2 reads SNEGSKA (reference sequence). Here the CDR3 reads CSAKVGGNTDTQYF. CDR3 DNA sequence: TGCAGTGCTAAGGTGGGAGGAAACACAGATACGCAGTATTTT.

This clonotype was seen repeatedly, ten times or more. The chain combines TRBV7-9 with TRBJ2-1; D gene ambiguous. Looked up from germline, CDR1 is SEHNR and CDR2 is FQNEAQ (reference sequence). This CDR3 is 12 amino acids long. V dropped 1 base and J dropped 8 bases, with 6 bases sitting between them. The CDR3 bases are TGTGCCAGCAGCTTAGTTGGGGATGAGCAGTTCTTC. Its protein product is CASSLVGDEQFF.

This chain joins TRBV15 and TRBJ2-2; 8 nucleotides match TRBD2. The V gene end was trimmed by 1 base and the J gene end by 1 base; junction bases not matched to a gene: 2. The CDR3 consists of 16 residues. CDR1 LNHNV and CDR2 YYDKDF come from the germline V gene (reference sequence). The CDR3 region is CATSRVTSGNTGELFF. CDR3 nucleotides: TGTGCCACCAGCAGAGTTACTAGCGGGAACACCGGGGAGCTGTTTTTT.

The table lists this clonotype with many counts. This chain joins TRBV10-3 and TRBJ2-3, with D possibly matching TRBD2 (6 bases). CDR1 and CDR2 (germline): ENHRY, SYGVKD. CDR3 length: 15 amino acids. V lost 4 bases and J 3 bases, leaving 14 bases between the germline ends. This CDR3 is CAISAGRESTDTQYF. The CDR3 coding sequence is TGTGCCATCAGTGCGGGACGGGAGTCGACAGATACGCAGTATTTT.

V usage is TRBV20-1 and J usage is TRBJ1-1, with 9 bases matching TRBD1. V lost 3 bases to trimming and J lost 0 bases; unmatched junction nucleotides: 5. Looked up from germline, CDR1 is DFQATT and CDR2 is SNEGSKA (reference sequence). The length of the CDR3 is 15 residues. The DNA of the CDR3 is TGCAGTGCTAGGCCAGGACAGGGGATGAACACTGAAGCTTTCTTT. As protein: CSARPGQGMNTEAFF.

Many counts were recorded for this clonotype. V is TRBV6-2 or TRBV6-3 and J is TRBJ1-1; D unresolved. The CDR3 runs 11 residues. The germline gives CDR1 MNHEY, CDR2 SVGEGT. Between the trimmed V and J ends, which lost 3 bases and 8 bases, there was a span of 7 bases. The CDR3 DNA reads as TGTGCCAGCAGTTATCTCAGAGAAGCTTTCTTT. It specifies CASSYLREAFF.

This clonotype came up many times. The rearrangement links TRBV3-1 to TRBJ1-5, with D unclear. Germline lookup yields CDR1 LGHDT and CDR2 YNNKEL (reference sequence). This CDR3 spans 14 amino acids. V gave up 4 bases and J gave up 0 bases, with 7 bases separating them. CDR3 in amino acids: CASSLTVSNQPQHF. CDR3 sequence (DNA): TGTGCCAGCAGCCTGACGGTTAGCAATCAGCCCCAGCATTTT.

This clonotype was recorded a few times. The genes are TRBV11-2 and TRBJ2-3, with D perhaps TRBD2 (5 bases). The V and J ends lost 1 base and 14 bases respectively, with 10 bases between them. The CDR3 covers 11 residues. The germline V gene has CDR1 SGHAT and CDR2 FQNNGV. Here the CDR3 reads CASSLVGSLYF. The CDR3 DNA sequence: TGTGCCAGCAGCTTAGTTGGGAGTTTGTATTTT.

The chain joins TRBV11-1 to TRBJ1-2; TRBD1 matches 9 bases. Unmatched junction bases numbered 16, after V lost 1 base and J lost 4 bases. Germline CDR1 is SGHAT and CDR2 is FQDESV (reference sequence). CDR3 length: 19 amino acids. The CDR3 is CASSLGYVRDREGGYGYTF. The CDR3 bases are TGTGCCAGCAGCTTAGGATACGTCCGGGACAGGGAAGGCGGCTATGGCTACACCTTC.

This clonotype has ten or more counts. The rearrangement links TRBV7-2 to TRBJ1-6; D ambiguous. The CDR3 spans 15 residues. Germline V CDR1 and CDR2: SGHTA, FQGNSA. The V end was cut by 2 bases, the J end by 4 bases, with 9 bases between. The CDR3 is CASSLLEGYNSPLHF. The CDR3 DNA reads TGTGCCAGCAGCTTATTGGAGGGTTATAATTCACCCCTCCACTTT.

A few counts support this clonotype. V usage is TRBV6-2 or TRBV6-3 and J usage is TRBJ2-3; D remains ambiguous. Germline V CDR1 and CDR2: MNHEY, SVGEGT. Trimming pared 5 bases from V and 5 bases from J, leaving 17 bases between. The CDR3 contains 15 residues. The CDR3 protein is CASSARAPRVDTQYF. CDR3 DNA sequence: TGTGCCAGCAGTGCCCGGGCGCCAAGGGTAGATACGCAGTATTTT.

This clonotype appeared a few times. J is TRBJ2-3 and V is TRBV24-1; D call uncertain. Germline assignment: CDR1 KGHDR and CDR2 SFDVKD. There are 14 residues in the CDR3. V was pared by 9 bases and J by 2 bases, with 14 bases between. The CDR3 loop is CATSPGGNTDTQYF. The CDR3 nucleotides are TGTGCCACCTCGCCCGGCGGCAACACAGATACGCAGTATTTT.